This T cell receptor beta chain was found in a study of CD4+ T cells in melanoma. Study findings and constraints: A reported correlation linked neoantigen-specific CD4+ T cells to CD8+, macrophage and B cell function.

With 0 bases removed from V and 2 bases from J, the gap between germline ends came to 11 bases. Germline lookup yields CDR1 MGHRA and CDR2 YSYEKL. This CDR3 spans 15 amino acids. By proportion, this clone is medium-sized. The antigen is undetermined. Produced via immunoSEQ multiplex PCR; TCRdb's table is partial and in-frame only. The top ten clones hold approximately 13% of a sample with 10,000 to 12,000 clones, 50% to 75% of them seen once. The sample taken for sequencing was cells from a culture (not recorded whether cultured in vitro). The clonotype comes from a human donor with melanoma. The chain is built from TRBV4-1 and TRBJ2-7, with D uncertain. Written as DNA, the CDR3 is TGCGCCAGCAGCCAAGATCCGGGCGGAACCTACGAGCAGTACTTC. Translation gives CASSQDPGGTYEQYF.